Shown below are 27 T cell receptor beta chains from a single sample sequenced in a study of cytomegalovirus exposure and HLA in healthy donors. The PCR used 60 Vbeta and 13 Jbeta primers. The repertoire was sequenced with immunoSEQ multiplex PCR; TCRdb's copy has only in-frame clones and lacks some. This sample yields 180,000 or so clones, of which almost 80% are seen a single time; about an eighth belongs to the top ten. Source material: PBMCs. These receptors came from a man between 50 and 59 years old in good health and CMV-seropositive.

This sequence joins TRBV7-9 and TRBJ2-7; D possibly corresponds to TRBD2 (6 bases). With 4 bases removed from V and 3 bases from J, the gap between germline ends came to 13 bases. The germline V gene has CDR1 SEHNR and CDR2 FQNEAQ (reference sequence). There are 14 residues in the CDR3. The CDR3 DNA is TGTGCCAGCAGCTCGGGGGTTGCAGTCTACGAGCAGTACTTC. Translating it yields CASSSGVAVYEQYF.

The CDR3 bases are TGCGCCAGCAGCTTGGGAGGAGGGATCCTTTCCTACGAGCAGTACTTC. Its protein product is CASSLGGGILSYEQYF. V and J are TRBV5-1 and TRBJ2-7; possibly TRBD2 for D (6 bases). CDR3 length: 16 residues. V was cut by 0 bases and J by 1 base, with 14 bases left in between. Germline V lookup: CDR1 SGHRS, CDR2 YFSETQ. Based on the CDR3 plus reference TRBV5-1 and TRBJ2-7, the full variable domain is KAGVTQTPRYLIKTRGQQVTLSCSPISGHRSVSWYQQTPGQGLQFLFEYFSETQRNKGNFPGRFSGRQFSNSRSEMNVSTLELGDSALYLCASSLGGGILSYEQYFGPGTRLTVT.

The chain recombines TRBV7-2 with TRBJ1-6; 8 bases are a match to TRBD1. This CDR3 comprises 14 residues. Germline V gene sequence: CDR1 SGHTA, CDR2 FQGNSA. V trimming: 6 bases; J trimming: 8 bases; junction bases outside the gene matches: 6. CDR3 bases: TGTGCCAGCAGAGCGACAGGGGTAGATTCACCCCTCCACTTT. It is translated as CASRATGVDSPLHF.

This clone was recorded once. The rearrangement links TRBV5-5 to TRBJ2-2; TRBD1 aligns across 7 bases. This CDR3 spans 17 amino acids. Per germline, CDR1 SGHKS and CDR2 YYEKEE (reference sequence). V dropped 0 bases and J dropped 4; count of bases not matched to a gene: 9. The CDR3 DNA reads as TGTGCCAGCAGCTTGGCCCCTGACAGGGTGAGCACCGGGGAGCTGTTTTTT. This translates into CASSLAPDRVSTGELFF.

The chain combines TRBV4-3 with TRBJ2-3, with a weak D call TRBD2 (6 bases). The CDR3 covers 17 residues. Germline-derived CDR1 and CDR2 are LGHNA and YSLEER. With 1 base removed from V and 5 bases from J, the gap between germline ends came to 19 bases. CDR3 amino acids: CASSQVSSSARGDTQYF. The DNA of the CDR3 is TGCGCCAGCAGCCAAGTGTCGTCTAGTGCGCGGGGAGATACGCAGTATTTT.

This chain links TRBV13 with TRBJ1-2, with 10 bases identical to TRBD1. Losses at the gene ends were 5 bases for V and 4 bases for J; bases not matched to a gene: 7. CDR3 length: 15 residues. Per the germline V gene, CDR1 is PRHDT and CDR2 is FYEKMQ (reference sequence). CDR3 region: CASSPTGTGVYGYTF. In DNA form, the CDR3 reads TGTGCCAGCAGCCCAACCGGGACAGGGGTCTATGGCTACACCTTC. The full variable domain, with the rest looked up from reference TRBV13 and TRBJ1-2, is AAGVIQSPRHLIKEKRETATLKCYPIPRHDTVYWYQQGPGQDPQFLISFYEKMQSDKGSIPDRFSAQQFSDYHSELNMSSLELGDSALYFCASSPTGTGVYGYTFGSGTRLTVV.

This clone is a singleton in its sample. This chain joins TRBV5-4 and TRBJ2-1, with D perhaps TRBD1 (5 bases). The germline V gene encodes CDR1 SGHNT and CDR2 YYREEE (reference sequence). This CDR3 has 12 residues. V lost 0 bases, J lost 7 bases, and 5 bases lay in between. CDR3 nucleotide sequence: TGTGCCAGCAGCTTGGCAGGGAATGAGCAGTTCTTC. It codes for CASSLAGNEQFF.

V is TRBV25-1 and J is TRBJ1-3; D possibly corresponds to TRBD1 (6 bases). The V gene lost 1 base and the J gene lost 4 bases, with 11 bases spanning the gap. The CDR3 consists of 15 residues. CDR1 is MGHDK, CDR2 SYGVNS, per germline. This CDR3 is CASSESRGWGNTIYF. The CDR3 bases are TGTGCCAGCAGTGAATCCAGGGGTTGGGGAAACACCATATATTTT.

This clone was seen a few times. The gene calls are TRBV7-9 and TRBJ2-7; perhaps TRBD2 as D (6 bases). Trimming pared 5 bases from V and 0 bases from J, leaving 11 bases between. The CDR3 loop spans 14 amino acids. Germline V gives CDR1 SEHNR, CDR2 FQNEAQ (reference sequence). Here the CDR3 reads CASSPGGPSYEQYF. The CDR3 region has the DNA TGTGCCAGCAGCCCAGGAGGGCCCTCCTACGAGCAGTACTTC.

The chain is built from TRBV29-1 and TRBJ1-1; D perhaps matches TRBD1 (6 bases). Per the germline V gene, CDR1 is SQVTM and CDR2 is ANQGSEA. V gave up 7 bases and J gave up 4 bases, with 13 bases separating them. CDR3 length: 12 residues. The CDR3 here is CSGRDIFTEAFF. The DNA for the CDR3 is TGCAGCGGCCGGGACATATTCACTGAAGCTTTCTTT.

The genes are TRBV19 and TRBJ1-2; no clear D. The V end lost 3 bases, the J end lost 4 bases, and 9 bases lay between the germline ends. Germline values: CDR1 LNHDA, CDR2 SQIVND (reference sequence). This CDR3 has 13 amino acids. CDR3: CASSIGRLYGYTF. For the CDR3, the DNA is TGTGCCAGTAGTATTGGCAGACTCTATGGCTACACCTTC.

The V call is TRBV2, the J call TRBJ1-4; D possibly corresponds to TRBD1 (6 bases). Trimming took off 6 bases at V and 7 bases at J, with 15 bases between the two ends. CDR3 length: 14 amino acids. Germline V gene sequence: CDR1 SNHLY, CDR2 FYNNEI. The CDR3 coding sequence is TGTGCCAGCAGGGTACAGGGTGTGGTTGAAAAACTGTTTTTT. This gives the protein CASRVQGVVEKLFF.

The chain has TRBV6-1 and TRBJ2-3, with D perhaps matching TRBD2 (5 bases). The germline CDR1 and CDR2 sequences are MNHNS and SASEGT. V shed 2 bases and J shed 0 bases, with 9 bases lying between them. CDR3 length: 15 amino acids. The CDR3 DNA reads as TGTGCCAGCAGTGAAAATAGCGCAAGCACAGATACGCAGTATTTT. Translated, it gives CASSENSASTDTQYF.

The rearrangement uses TRBV5-1 and TRBJ1-2; 7 nucleotides agree with TRBD1. Germline trimming cut 1 base from V and 7 bases from J; bases unmatched to any gene: 4. The CDR3 is 13 amino acids. Germline CDR1 and CDR2: SGHRS and YFSETQ. The CDR3 region has the DNA TGCGCCAGCAGCTTGAGGGCAGGGGGTGGCTACACCTTC. This translates into CASSLRAGGGYTF.

This chain uses TRBV6-5 with TRBJ2-1; D might be TRBD2 (7 bases). V gave up 8 bases and J gave up 4 bases, with 18 bases separating them. Germline loops: CDR1 MNHEY, CDR2 SVGAGI. The CDR3 length is 15 residues. The CDR3 loop is CASRTVAGAYNEQFF. CDR3 bases: TGTGCCAGCCGCACCGTGGCGGGGGCATACAATGAGCAGTTCTTC.

The chain uses TRBV28 and TRBJ1-1; D might be TRBD1 (6 bases). CDR1 and CDR2 from the germline V gene are MDHEN and SYDVKM. V was cut by 5 bases and J by 5 bases, with 24 bases left in between. The CDR3 has 17 residues. The CDR3 DNA follows: TGTGCCAGCAGTCCACCATGGGACATCTGGAAGGAGACTGAAGCTTTCTTT. Translation gives CASSPPWDIWKETEAFF.

The chain couples TRBV19 to TRBJ2-3; 10 bases align to TRBD1. Germline CDR1 is LNHDA and CDR2 is SQIVND (reference sequence). J was trimmed by 5 bases and V by 3 bases; bases with no gene match: 11. CDR3 length: 17 amino acids. CDR3 in DNA: TGTGCCAGTAGTATGATACCGGGACAGGGGATACGAGATACGCAGTATTTT. As protein: CASSMIPGQGIRDTQYF.

This clone was seen a handful of times. The CDR3 nucleotides read TGCGCCAGCAGCTGGTCGAGTGCCGAAGAGACCCAGTACTTC. It translates to CASSWSSAEETQYF. The chain joins TRBV5-1 to TRBJ2-5; D unclear. The CDR3 has 14 amino acids. Trimming took off 3 bases at V and 3 bases at J, with 12 bases between the two ends. The germline V gene has CDR1 SGHRS and CDR2 YFSETQ. Looking up the rest from reference TRBV5-1 and TRBJ2-5 gives the full variable domain: KAGVTQTPRYLIKTRGQQVTLSCSPISGHRSVSWYQQTPGQGLQFLFEYFSETQRNKGNFPGRFSGRQFSNSRSEMNVSTLELGDSALYLCASSWSSAEETQYFGPGTRLLVL.

J is TRBJ1-3 and V is TRBV4-1; 7 positions agree with TRBD1. CDR3 length equals 16 residues. Losses at the gene ends were 2 bases for V and 2 bases for J; bases not matched to a gene: 6. Germline CDR1 is MGHRA and CDR2 is YSYEKL. The CDR3 DNA follows: TGCGCCAGCAGCCAAAACCACGACAGGGCTGGAAACACCATATATTTT. Encoded protein: CASSQNHDRAGNTIYF.

The V and J genes are TRBV6-5 and TRBJ1-4; 10 positions match TRBD1. There are 14 residues in the CDR3. Germline CDR1 MNHEY, CDR2 SVGAGI. J lost 7 bases, V lost 6 bases, and 5 bases had no gene match. As DNA, the CDR3 is TGTGCCAGCAGACGGGGACAGGGGAGTGAAAAACTGTTTTTT. Residues: CASRRGQGSEKLFF.

This clone was counted between two and nine times. V and J are TRBV7-9 and TRBJ1-6, with 9 bases lining up with TRBD1. The CDR3 runs to 16 residues. The trim removed 2 bases at V and 8 bases at J, leaving 7 bases unmatched. CDR1 is SEHNR and CDR2 is FQNEAQ in the germline V gene (reference sequence). The CDR3 loop reads CASSLPLQGAYSPLHF. CDR3 DNA sequence: TGTGCCAGCAGCTTACCTTTACAGGGGGCGTATTCACCCCTCCACTTT.

In its sample, this clone was seen once. The rearrangement links TRBV9 to TRBJ2-5; 12 nucleotides align to TRBD1. Germline V CDR1 and CDR2: SGDLS, YYNGEE. The J segment lost 5 bases and the V segment lost 3 bases, leaving 5 bases of the junction unmatched. This CDR3 region has 15 residues. The CDR3 bases are TGTGCCAGCAGCGCGGGACAGGGGGCAAGGGAGACCCAGTACTTC. Its protein product is CASSAGQGARETQYF.

The J gene is TRBJ1-4, the V gene TRBV5-1; perhaps TRBD1 as D (5 bases). The V end was cut by 4 bases, the J end by 5 bases, with 18 bases between. Germline V gene lookup returns CDR1 SGHRS and CDR2 YFSETQ. The CDR3 is 16 residues long. The CDR3 here is CASSPTPQARNEKLFF. CDR3 DNA sequence: TGCGCCAGCAGCCCCACCCCACAGGCCAGAAATGAAAAACTGTTTTTT.

This chain connects TRBV7-8 to TRBJ2-2; TRBD1 might be the D (6 bases). The CDR3 has 12 residues. V dropped 7 bases and J dropped 13 bases, with 16 bases sitting between them. Germline lookup yields CDR1 SGHVS and CDR2 FQNEAQ. DNA of the CDR3: TGTGCCAGCAACGCGAACAGGGTCGGGCTGTTTTTT. It encodes CASNANRVGLFF.

The gene calls are TRBV28 and TRBJ1-2, with D perhaps TRBD1 (5 bases). CDR1 and CDR2 (germline): MDHEN, SYDVKM. V shed 6 bases and J shed 7 bases, with 18 bases lying between them. This CDR3 comprises 14 residues. The CDR3 protein is CASSQGASLGGYTF. CDR3 nucleotides: TGTGCCAGCAGCCAAGGGGCCAGCCTAGGTGGCTACACCTTC.

The CDR3 loop is CASRRDRATNEKLFF. CDR3 nucleotides: TGTGCCAGCAGACGGGACAGAGCAACTAATGAAAAACTGTTTTTT. The chain links TRBV6-5 to TRBJ1-4, with 7 bases that match TRBD1. The CDR3 runs 15 residues. V lost 6 bases and J lost 0; bases outside the gene matches: 4. Germline V gene data show CDR1 as MNHEY and CDR2 as SVGAGI.

This clone came up a few times. The V and J genes are TRBV15 and TRBJ1-1; weak D call: TRBD1 (5 bases). Germline loops: CDR1 LNHNV, CDR2 YYDKDF (reference sequence). The CDR3 runs to 13 residues. The V end lost 5 bases, the J end lost 4 bases, and 11 bases lay between the germline ends. The CDR3 DNA reads as TGTGCCACCAGCGTCCCGGGGGGCACTGAAGCTTTCTTT. Translation: CATSVPGGTEAFF.